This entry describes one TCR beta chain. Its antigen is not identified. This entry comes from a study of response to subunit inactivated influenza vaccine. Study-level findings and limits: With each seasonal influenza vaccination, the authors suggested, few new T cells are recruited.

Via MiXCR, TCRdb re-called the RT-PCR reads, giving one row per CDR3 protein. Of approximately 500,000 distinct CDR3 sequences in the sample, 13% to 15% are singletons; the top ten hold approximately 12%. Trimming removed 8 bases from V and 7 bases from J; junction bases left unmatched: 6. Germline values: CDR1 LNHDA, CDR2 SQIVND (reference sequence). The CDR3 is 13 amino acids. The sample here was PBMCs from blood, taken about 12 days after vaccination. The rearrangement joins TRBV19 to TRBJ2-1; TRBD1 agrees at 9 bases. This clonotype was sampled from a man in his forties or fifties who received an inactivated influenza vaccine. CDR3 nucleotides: TGTGCCAGTGGATGGACAGGGGTTAATGAGCAGTTCTTC. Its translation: CASGWTGVNEQFF.